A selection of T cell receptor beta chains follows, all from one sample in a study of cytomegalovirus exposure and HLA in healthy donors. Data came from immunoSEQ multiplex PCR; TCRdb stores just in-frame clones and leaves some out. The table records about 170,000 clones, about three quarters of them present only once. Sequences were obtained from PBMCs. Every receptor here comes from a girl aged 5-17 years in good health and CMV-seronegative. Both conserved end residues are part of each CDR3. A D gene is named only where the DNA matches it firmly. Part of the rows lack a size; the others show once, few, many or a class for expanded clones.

TGTGCCAACGGGTATCAGGGGAACACTGAAGCTTTCTTT CANGYQGNTEAFF TRBV6-1 NA TRBJ1-1 NA
TGTGCCAGCAGCTCTAGCGCGGGGGGCCCGAACACCGGGGAGCTGTTTTTT CASSSSAGGPNTGELFF TRBV7-3 once TRBJ2-2 TRBD2
TGCAGCGTTGAAGACAGGGGGCAAGTCACAGATACGCAGTATTTT CSVEDRGQVTDTQYF TRBV29-1 NA TRBJ2-3 TRBD1
TGTGCCAGCAGTTCCGACTTATCAGGGGGGAATGGCTACACCTTC CASSSDLSGGNGYTF TRBV6-5 NA TRBJ1-2 TRBD1
TGTGCCAGCAGCTCCCTGGACAGATTGAACACTGAAGCTTTCTTT CASSSLDRLNTEAFF TRBV7-9 NA TRBJ1-1 NA
TGCGCCAGCAGCTTGGAAGCAGTTCGGACAGCTGGAAACACCATATATTTT CASSLEAVRTAGNTIYF TRBV5-1 NA TRBJ1-3 NA
TGCGCCAGCAGGTCCACATCGGGGGATCACTATGGCTACACCTTC CASRSTSGDHYGYTF TRBV5-1 NA TRBJ1-2 NA
TGTGCCACCAGCGGCAGAGGTGCTTGGGAGACCCAGTACTTC CATSGRGAWETQYF TRBV15 NA TRBJ2-5 NA
TGTGCCAGCAGCGAGCGGAACAATGAGCAGTTCTTC CASSERNNEQFF TRBV7-9 NA TRBJ2-1 NA
TGCGCCAGCAGCTCGGGGGACAGTTTAGATTCACCCCTCCACTTT CASSSGDSLDSPLHF TRBV5-1 NA TRBJ1-6 TRBD1
TGCGCCAGCAGCCAAATCGGCCGGACTTACGAGCAGTACTTC CASSQIGRTYEQYF TRBV4-1 NA TRBJ2-7 NA
TGTGCCAGCAGCGCATGGACAGGGATGGGCAATCAGCCCCAGCATTTT CASSAWTGMGNQPQHF TRBV5-6 NA TRBJ1-5 TRBD1
TGTGCCAGCAGTGCAGGACAGGGGGCGTCTGAGCAGTTCTTC CASSAGQGASEQFF TRBV6-4 NA TRBJ2-1 TRBD1
TGTGCCAGTAGTGGGTCGGGGGGCCAAGAGACCCAGTACTTC CASSGSGGQETQYF TRBV19 NA TRBJ2-5 TRBD2
TGTGCCACCATTACTGACACCTCCAGAAACATTCAGTACTTC CATITDTSRNIQYF TRBV2 NA TRBJ2-4 NA
TGTGCCAGCAGCTTAGGTCTGTCTCAGTCCGGGGAGCTGTTTTTT CASSLGLSQSGELFF TRBV7-9 NA TRBJ2-2 NA
TGTGCCAGCAGACCCGTGGACAACTACGAGCAGTACTTC CASRPVDNYEQYF TRBV6-5 NA TRBJ2-7 NA
TGTGCCAGCAGTTACCACAGGGGAACTGAAGCTTTCTTT CASSYHRGTEAFF TRBV27 NA TRBJ1-1 TRBD1
TGTGCCAGTAGTCCCCCTGGTAGCGGGTACGAGCAGTACTTC CASSPPGSGYEQYF TRBV19 NA TRBJ2-7 TRBD2
TGTGCCAGCAGCGTAGGTGGTGTGCGCACTGAAGCTTTCTTT CASSVGGVRTEAFF TRBV9 NA TRBJ1-1 NA
TGTGCCAGCAGCTTATCCACTTGGAACAGGGATGGCTACACCTTC CASSLSTWNRDGYTF TRBV5-5 NA TRBJ1-2 NA
TGTGCCAGTAGTATTGTGCTAGGCAACACTGAAGCTTTCTTT CASSIVLGNTEAFF TRBV19 NA TRBJ1-1 NA
TGCGCCAGCAGTTCGAAAATCCCCGGGATCCGAGAGACCCAGTACTTC CASSSKIPGIRETQYF TRBV5-1 NA TRBJ2-5 NA
TGTGCCAGTAGCCCGGGACACACTAACTATGGCTACACCTTC CASSPGHTNYGYTF TRBV19 NA TRBJ1-2 NA
TGTGCCAGCAGCCCTCCATTCAGGGGGGCCGGGGAGACCCAGTACTTC CASSPPFRGAGETQYF TRBV5-4 NA TRBJ2-5 NA
TGCGCCAGCAGCTTCGGGACAGCCTCCTACGAGCAGTACTTC CASSFGTASYEQYF TRBV5-1 NA TRBJ2-7 TRBD1